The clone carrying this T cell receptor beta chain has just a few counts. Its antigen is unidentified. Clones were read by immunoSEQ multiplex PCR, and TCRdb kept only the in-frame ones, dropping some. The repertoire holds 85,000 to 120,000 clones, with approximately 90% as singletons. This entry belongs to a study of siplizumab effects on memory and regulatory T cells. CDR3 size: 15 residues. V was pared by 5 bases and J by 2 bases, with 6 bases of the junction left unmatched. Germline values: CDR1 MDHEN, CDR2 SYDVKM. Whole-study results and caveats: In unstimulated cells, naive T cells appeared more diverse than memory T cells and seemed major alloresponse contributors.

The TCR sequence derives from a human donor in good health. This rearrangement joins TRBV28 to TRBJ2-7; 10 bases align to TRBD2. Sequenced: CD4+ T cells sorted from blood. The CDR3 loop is CASSAAGGPPYEQYF. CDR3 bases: TGTGCCAGCAGTGCAGCGGGAGGGCCCCCCTACGAGCAGTACTTC.